A single sample is the source of the 27 T cell receptor beta chains below, sequenced in a study of blood T cell repertoires in COVID-19. The assay was immunoSEQ multiplex PCR, and TCRdb's table has in-frame clones only and misses some. Of roughly 140,000 clones listed, roughly 80% are singletons. Sequencing used peripheral blood. These receptors were collected from a man over 45 with active or convalescent COVID-19.

This chain links TRBV7-9 with TRBJ1-6, with no clear D. From germline, CDR1 is SEHNR and CDR2 FQNEAQ (reference sequence). The CDR3 extends over 14 amino acids. The V end was cut by 4 bases, the J end by 9 bases, with 13 bases between. CDR3 residues: CASSSLTTTSPLHF. The CDR3 nucleotides read TGTGCCAGCAGCTCCTTAACGACAACTTCACCCCTCCACTTT.

This chain connects TRBV3-1 (or the pseudogene TRBV3-2) to TRBJ2-3; 7 positions match TRBD1. After removal of 9 bases from V and 6 bases from J, the junction contained 9 bases not matched to a gene. CDR1 and CDR2 (germline): LGHDT, YNNKEL (reference sequence). The CDR3 covers 13 residues. The CDR3 sequence: CASREGGVDTQYF. Here the CDR3 DNA reads TGTGCCAGTAGGGAAGGGGGCGTTGATACGCAGTATTTT.

This chain joins TRBV5-5 and TRBJ2-5; 14 bases agree with TRBD2. This CDR3 contains 16 residues. V lost 0 bases and J lost 7; bases outside the gene matches: 5. From germline, CDR1 is SGHKS and CDR2 YYEKEE (reference sequence). CDR3 residues: CASSLAGLAGEGTQYF. As DNA, the CDR3 is TGTGCCAGCAGCTTGGCGGGACTAGCGGGAGAGGGGACCCAGTACTTC.

J is TRBJ2-2 and V is TRBV19; D possibly corresponds to TRBD2 (6 bases). The CDR3 sequence is 16 residues long. The V end lost 6 bases, the J end lost 1 base, and 15 bases lay between the germline ends. The germline V gene encodes CDR1 LNHDA and CDR2 SQIVND (reference sequence). This chain's CDR3 is CASRNAPGLNTGELFF. The CDR3 region has the DNA TGTGCCAGTAGAAACGCTCCGGGACTGAACACCGGGGAGCTGTTTTTT.

V and J are TRBV6-5 and TRBJ2-7; D possibly corresponds to TRBD1 (6 bases). The CDR3 is 13 amino acids. The V end lost 6 bases, the J end lost 2 bases, and 11 bases lay between the germline ends. Germline loops: CDR1 MNHEY, CDR2 SVGAGI. The DNA for the CDR3 is TGTGCCAGCAGGGGCAGGGGCACCTACGAGCAGTACTTC. This encodes CASRGRGTYEQYF.

The chain combines TRBV7-9 with TRBJ2-1; D possibly corresponds to TRBD2 (5 bases). Trimming removed 7 bases from V and 0 bases from J, with 10 bases in between. Germline V CDR1 and CDR2: SEHNR, FQNEAQ (reference sequence). This CDR3 spans 14 amino acids. As DNA, the CDR3 is TGTGCCAGCACCCGGACTGCCTCCTACAATGAGCAGTTCTTC. Translated, it gives CASTRTASYNEQFF. Full variable domain (rest looked up from reference TRBV7-9 and TRBJ2-1): DTGVSQNPRHKITKRGQNVTFRCDPISEHNRLYWYRQTLGQGPEFLTYFQNEAQLEKSRLLSDRFSAERPKGSFSTLEIQRTEQGDSAMYLCASTRTASYNEQFFGPGTRLTVL.

This sequence joins TRBV5-6 and TRBJ2-7; weak D call: TRBD2 (7 bases). This CDR3 is built from 15 residues. Germline loops: CDR1 SGHDT, CDR2 YYEEEE. With 2 bases removed from V and 5 bases from J, the gap between germline ends came to 17 bases. CDR3 sequence reads: CASSFGLGGWDEQYF. The CDR3 nucleotides read TGTGCCAGCAGCTTCGGACTAGGGGGATGGGACGAGCAGTACTTC. The full variable domain, its missing parts supplied by reference TRBV5-6 and TRBJ2-7, is DAGVTQSPTHLIKTRGQQVTLRCSPKSGHDTVSWYQQALGQGPQFIFQYYEEEERQRGNFPDRFSGHQFPNYSSELNVNALLLGDSALYLCASSFGLGGWDEQYFGPGTRLTVT.

The chain links TRBV7-8 to TRBJ2-1; TRBD2 matches at 10 bases. The V and J ends lost 1 base and 9 bases, in that order; junction bases with no gene match: 3. Germline CDR1 reads SGHVS; CDR2 reads FQNEAQ. The CDR3 extends over 14 amino acids. CDR3 sequence reads: CASSLVSGRAEQFF. CDR3 nucleotide sequence: TGTGCCAGCAGCTTAGTGAGCGGGAGGGCTGAGCAGTTCTTC.

Comments on this clone: A read error may produce the germline difference seen at one junction end. The chain employs TRBV18 and TRBJ1-6; 7 bases are a match to TRBD1. The length of the CDR3 is 15 residues. Germline V lookup: CDR1 KGHSH, CDR2 LQKENI. The CDR3 spells CASPPEGQLNSPLHF. In DNA, the CDR3 is TGTGCCAGCCCACCCGAGGGACAGCTCAATTCACCCCTCCACTTT. Filled out from reference TRBV18 and TRBJ1-6, the complete variable domain reads NAGVMQNPRHLVRRRGQEARLRCSPMKGHSHVYWYRQLPEEGLKFMVYLQKENIIDESGMPKERFSAEFPKEGPSILRIQQVVRGDSAAYFCASPPEGQLNSPLHFGNGTRLTVT.

This clone was detected ten times or more. J is TRBJ1-4 and V is TRBV3-1 (or the pseudogene TRBV3-2); possibly TRBD1 for D (5 bases). The germline V gene has CDR1 LGHDT and CDR2 YNNKEL (reference sequence). V was pared by 0 bases and J by 6 bases, with 17 bases between. The CDR3 length is 17 residues. CDR3 amino acids: CASSQDNGGKADEKLFF. Here the CDR3 DNA reads TGTGCCAGCAGCCAAGATAACGGGGGTAAAGCGGATGAAAAACTGTTTTTT.

This chain connects TRBV7-8 to TRBJ1-1; D is unresolved. Germline CDR1 SGHVS, CDR2 FQNEAQ. Trimming took 3 bases from V and 3 from J, leaving 8 bases between them. This CDR3 spans 13 amino acids. The CDR3 region is CASSLEGDTEAFF. The CDR3 DNA sequence: TGTGCCAGCAGCTTGGAGGGTGACACTGAAGCTTTCTTT.

The CDR3 bases are TGTGCCAGTAGTCCCCGGGACAGTAGCACCGGGGAGCTGTTTTTT. Protein sequence: CASSPRDSSTGELFF. This chain joins TRBV19 and TRBJ2-2; 7 bases line up with TRBD1. In germline, CDR1 is LNHDA, CDR2 SQIVND (reference sequence). CDR3 length equals 15 residues. The J segment lost 4 bases and the V segment lost 5 bases, leaving 7 bases of the junction unmatched.

The V gene is TRBV27, the J gene TRBJ1-5, with a possible D match to TRBD1 (5 bases). The germline V gene encodes CDR1 MNHEY and CDR2 SMNVEV (reference sequence). Deletions cut 4 bases from V and 0 bases from J, with 10 bases between. The CDR3 has 15 amino acids. For the CDR3, the DNA is TGTGCCAGCAGTTCGGACATTAATAGCAATCAGCCCCAGCATTTT. It encodes CASSSDINSNQPQHF.

The chain is built from TRBV10-3 and TRBJ1-1, with a weak D call TRBD1 (6 bases). The V end was cut by 6 bases, the J end by 0 bases, with 8 bases between. Per the germline V gene, CDR1 is ENHRY and CDR2 is SYGVKD. The CDR3 spans 13 residues. The CDR3 DNA reads as TGTGCCATCAGCGGGACAATGAACACTGAAGCTTTCTTT. The encoded protein is CAISGTMNTEAFF.

The chain couples TRBV6-4 to TRBJ1-4; TRBD1 matches at 8 bases. Germline V CDR1 and CDR2: MRHNA, SNTAGT. The CDR3 is 18 amino acids. The trim removed 0 bases at V and 0 bases at J, leaving 6 bases unmatched. The CDR3 DNA follows: TGTGCCAGCAGTGACTCCGGACAGGGTCTTGCAACTAATGAAAAACTGTTTTTT. This codes for CASSDSGQGLATNEKLFF.

The rearrangement links TRBV19 to TRBJ1-1; D is unclear. V lost 3 bases, J lost 4 bases, and 9 bases lay in between. Germline V CDR1 and CDR2: LNHDA, SQIVND (reference sequence). This CDR3 has 13 amino acids. The CDR3, as DNA: TGTGCCAGTAGTATTAACGACTTCACTGAAGCTTTCTTT. Protein: CASSINDFTEAFF.

The V gene is TRBV30, the J gene TRBJ1-1; perhaps TRBD1 as D (5 bases). CDR1 and CDR2 from the germline V gene are GTSNPN and SVGIG (reference sequence). CDR3 length equals 16 residues. V dropped 0 bases and J dropped 4 bases, with 18 bases sitting between them. CDR3 region: CAWSVLGTGGATEAFF. The CDR3, as DNA: TGTGCCTGGAGTGTACTGGGGACCGGGGGTGCCACTGAAGCTTTCTTT.

This clone was detected ten times or more. The chain links TRBV13 to TRBJ1-1, with 7 bases lining up with TRBD1. Germline V gene data show CDR1 as PRHDT and CDR2 as FYEKMQ (reference sequence). The length of the CDR3 is 14 residues. The trim removed 3 bases at V and 3 bases at J, leaving 4 bases unmatched. The CDR3 nucleotides are TGTGCCAGCAGCTTGGACCAGGGGGACACTGAAGCTTTCTTT. Translated: CASSLDQGDTEAFF.

The gene calls are TRBV11-2 and TRBJ1-4; unclear D gene. With 0 bases removed from V and 7 bases from J, the gap between germline ends came to 9 bases. This CDR3 region has 14 residues. Germline V gene lookup returns CDR1 SGHAT and CDR2 FQNNGV. This CDR3 is CASSLDFGIEKLFF. The CDR3 DNA follows: TGTGCCAGCAGCTTAGATTTCGGTATTGAAAAACTGTTTTTT. Based on the CDR3 plus reference TRBV11-2 and TRBJ1-4, the full variable domain is EAGVAQSPRYKIIEKRQSVAFWCNPISGHATLYWYQQILGQGPKLLIQFQNNGVVDDSQLPKDRFSAERLKGVDSTLKIQPAKLEDSAVYLCASSLDFGIEKLFFGSGTQLSVL.

V and J are TRBV9 and TRBJ1-5; D remains unclear. The V and J ends lost 0 bases and 7 bases respectively, with 11 bases between them. Looked up from germline, CDR1 is SGDLS and CDR2 is YYNGEE. CDR3 size: 14 residues. The CDR3 DNA follows: TGTGCCAGCAGCGTAGAGGGATCGGGACAGCCCCAGCATTTT. Its protein product is CASSVEGSGQPQHF.

This clone was seen more than once but under ten times. V gene TRBV6-4 combines with J gene TRBJ2-7; perhaps TRBD1 as D (5 bases). The CDR3 is 16 amino acids. V was clipped by 2 bases and J by 2 bases, with 16 bases between them. The germline V gene encodes CDR1 MRHNA and CDR2 SNTAGT. CDR3 amino acids: CASSDPSGISTYEQYF. In nucleotides, the CDR3 is TGTGCCAGCAGTGACCCCTCAGGGATATCGACCTACGAGCAGTACTTC.

The chain is built from TRBV24-1 and TRBJ2-1; 8 nucleotides line up with TRBD2. Germline V gene lookup returns CDR1 KGHDR and CDR2 SFDVKD. The CDR3 length is 15 residues. J was trimmed by 7 bases and V by 6 bases; bases with no gene match: 10. The CDR3 DNA reads TGTGCCACCAGTCCTTCGGGAGGGCGTAGAAATGAGCAGTTCTTC. Amino acid sequence: CATSPSGGRRNEQFF.

The chain carries TRBV5-1 and TRBJ2-1, with D uncertain. The CDR3 spans 14 residues. Germline CDR1 and CDR2: SGHRS and YFSETQ. V was trimmed by 0 bases and J by 9 bases, leaving 13 bases between them. This CDR3 is CASSLGFSAVEQFF. The CDR3 DNA follows: TGCGCCAGCAGCTTGGGGTTCAGCGCGGTTGAGCAGTTCTTC. The full variable domain, completed using reference TRBV5-1 and TRBJ2-1, is KAGVTQTPRYLIKTRGQQVTLSCSPISGHRSVSWYQQTPGQGLQFLFEYFSETQRNKGNFPGRFSGRQFSNSRSEMNVSTLELGDSALYLCASSLGFSAVEQFFGPGTRLTVL.

The CDR3 region is CASSYTRDSGTQYF. Here the CDR3 DNA reads TGTGCCAGCAGCTACACCCGGGACAGCGGGACCCAGTACTTC. The genes are TRBV7-3 and TRBJ2-5, with TRBD1 identical over 7 bases. The trim removed 4 bases at V and 7 bases at J, leaving 9 bases unmatched. Germline loops: CDR1 SGHTA, CDR2 FQGTGA. This CDR3 contains 14 residues. Based on the CDR3 plus reference TRBV7-3 and TRBJ2-5, the full variable domain is GAGVSQTPSNKVTEKGKYVELRCDPISGHTALYWYRQSLGQGPEFLIYFQGTGAADDSGLPNDRFFAVRPEGSVSTLKIQRTERGDSAVYLCASSYTRDSGTQYFGPGTRLLVL.

The rearrangement uses TRBV25-1 and TRBJ2-1; maybe TRBD2 (5 bases). The germline gives CDR1 MGHDK, CDR2 SYGVNS. Trimming shortened V by 3 bases and J by 4 bases, and 7 bases separated the two germline ends. The CDR3 has 13 residues. The CDR3 protein is CASSEGVYNEQFF. For the CDR3, the DNA is TGTGCCAGCAGTGAGGGAGTGTACAATGAGCAGTTCTTC.

The chain has TRBV6-1 and TRBJ2-1; TRBD2 matches 11 bases. The CDR3 totals 16 residues. V lost 4 bases, J lost 6 bases, and 8 bases stayed unmatched. Germline V gene sequence: CDR1 MNHNS, CDR2 SASEGT. The CDR3 sequence: CASSVILAGGGNEQFF. CDR3 coding DNA: TGTGCCAGCAGTGTGATCCTAGCGGGAGGTGGCAATGAGCAGTTCTTC.

This chain links TRBV29-1 with TRBJ1-3, with D perhaps matching TRBD1 (5 bases). The CDR3 length is 15 residues. CDR1 and CDR2 (germline): SQVTM, ANQGSEA. V lost 4 bases and J lost 6, with 19 bases in between. The CDR3 reads CSVALARHGQNTIYF. The CDR3 DNA reads TGCAGCGTTGCTTTGGCCCGCCACGGACAAAACACCATATATTTT.